This T cell receptor (beta chain) was documented in a study of blood T cell repertoires in COVID-19. Study-wide background: The samples span acute and convalescent COVID-19 from the United States, Italy and Spain. T cells, B-cell-depleted T cells, or PBMCs supplied cDNA or gDNA.

Germline CDR1 reads MNHEY; CDR2 reads SVGAGI. The CDR3 is 13 amino acids. With 3 bases removed from V and 4 bases from J, the gap between germline ends came to 9 bases. Clones were sequenced by immunoSEQ multiplex PCR, and TCRdb holds only the in-frame ones, with some missing. This repertoire shows about 31,000 clones, approximately 87% found once; its top ten account for approximately 24%. This TCR came from a human donor with active COVID-19. The donor label of this sample is uncertain. The V gene is TRBV6-5, the J gene TRBJ1-2; D gene ambiguous. Sequenced material: peripheral blood. This chain's CDR3 is CASSYGSSYGYTF. DNA of the CDR3: TGTGCCAGCAGTTATGGGAGCAGCTATGGCTACACCTTC.